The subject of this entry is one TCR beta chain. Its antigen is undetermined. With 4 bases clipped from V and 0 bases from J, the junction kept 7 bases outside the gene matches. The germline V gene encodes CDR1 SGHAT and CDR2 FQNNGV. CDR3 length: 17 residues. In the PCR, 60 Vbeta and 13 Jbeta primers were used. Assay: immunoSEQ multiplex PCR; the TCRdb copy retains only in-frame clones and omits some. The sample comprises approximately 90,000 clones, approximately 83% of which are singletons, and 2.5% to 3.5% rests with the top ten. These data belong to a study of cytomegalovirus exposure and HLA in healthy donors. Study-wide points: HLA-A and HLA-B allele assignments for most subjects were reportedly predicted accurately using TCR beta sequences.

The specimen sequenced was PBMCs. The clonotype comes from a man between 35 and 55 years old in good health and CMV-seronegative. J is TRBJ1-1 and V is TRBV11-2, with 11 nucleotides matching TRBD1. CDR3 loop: CASSWDRGDRMNTEAFF. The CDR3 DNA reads TGTGCCAGCAGCTGGGACAGGGGGGATAGGATGAACACTGAAGCTTTCTTT.